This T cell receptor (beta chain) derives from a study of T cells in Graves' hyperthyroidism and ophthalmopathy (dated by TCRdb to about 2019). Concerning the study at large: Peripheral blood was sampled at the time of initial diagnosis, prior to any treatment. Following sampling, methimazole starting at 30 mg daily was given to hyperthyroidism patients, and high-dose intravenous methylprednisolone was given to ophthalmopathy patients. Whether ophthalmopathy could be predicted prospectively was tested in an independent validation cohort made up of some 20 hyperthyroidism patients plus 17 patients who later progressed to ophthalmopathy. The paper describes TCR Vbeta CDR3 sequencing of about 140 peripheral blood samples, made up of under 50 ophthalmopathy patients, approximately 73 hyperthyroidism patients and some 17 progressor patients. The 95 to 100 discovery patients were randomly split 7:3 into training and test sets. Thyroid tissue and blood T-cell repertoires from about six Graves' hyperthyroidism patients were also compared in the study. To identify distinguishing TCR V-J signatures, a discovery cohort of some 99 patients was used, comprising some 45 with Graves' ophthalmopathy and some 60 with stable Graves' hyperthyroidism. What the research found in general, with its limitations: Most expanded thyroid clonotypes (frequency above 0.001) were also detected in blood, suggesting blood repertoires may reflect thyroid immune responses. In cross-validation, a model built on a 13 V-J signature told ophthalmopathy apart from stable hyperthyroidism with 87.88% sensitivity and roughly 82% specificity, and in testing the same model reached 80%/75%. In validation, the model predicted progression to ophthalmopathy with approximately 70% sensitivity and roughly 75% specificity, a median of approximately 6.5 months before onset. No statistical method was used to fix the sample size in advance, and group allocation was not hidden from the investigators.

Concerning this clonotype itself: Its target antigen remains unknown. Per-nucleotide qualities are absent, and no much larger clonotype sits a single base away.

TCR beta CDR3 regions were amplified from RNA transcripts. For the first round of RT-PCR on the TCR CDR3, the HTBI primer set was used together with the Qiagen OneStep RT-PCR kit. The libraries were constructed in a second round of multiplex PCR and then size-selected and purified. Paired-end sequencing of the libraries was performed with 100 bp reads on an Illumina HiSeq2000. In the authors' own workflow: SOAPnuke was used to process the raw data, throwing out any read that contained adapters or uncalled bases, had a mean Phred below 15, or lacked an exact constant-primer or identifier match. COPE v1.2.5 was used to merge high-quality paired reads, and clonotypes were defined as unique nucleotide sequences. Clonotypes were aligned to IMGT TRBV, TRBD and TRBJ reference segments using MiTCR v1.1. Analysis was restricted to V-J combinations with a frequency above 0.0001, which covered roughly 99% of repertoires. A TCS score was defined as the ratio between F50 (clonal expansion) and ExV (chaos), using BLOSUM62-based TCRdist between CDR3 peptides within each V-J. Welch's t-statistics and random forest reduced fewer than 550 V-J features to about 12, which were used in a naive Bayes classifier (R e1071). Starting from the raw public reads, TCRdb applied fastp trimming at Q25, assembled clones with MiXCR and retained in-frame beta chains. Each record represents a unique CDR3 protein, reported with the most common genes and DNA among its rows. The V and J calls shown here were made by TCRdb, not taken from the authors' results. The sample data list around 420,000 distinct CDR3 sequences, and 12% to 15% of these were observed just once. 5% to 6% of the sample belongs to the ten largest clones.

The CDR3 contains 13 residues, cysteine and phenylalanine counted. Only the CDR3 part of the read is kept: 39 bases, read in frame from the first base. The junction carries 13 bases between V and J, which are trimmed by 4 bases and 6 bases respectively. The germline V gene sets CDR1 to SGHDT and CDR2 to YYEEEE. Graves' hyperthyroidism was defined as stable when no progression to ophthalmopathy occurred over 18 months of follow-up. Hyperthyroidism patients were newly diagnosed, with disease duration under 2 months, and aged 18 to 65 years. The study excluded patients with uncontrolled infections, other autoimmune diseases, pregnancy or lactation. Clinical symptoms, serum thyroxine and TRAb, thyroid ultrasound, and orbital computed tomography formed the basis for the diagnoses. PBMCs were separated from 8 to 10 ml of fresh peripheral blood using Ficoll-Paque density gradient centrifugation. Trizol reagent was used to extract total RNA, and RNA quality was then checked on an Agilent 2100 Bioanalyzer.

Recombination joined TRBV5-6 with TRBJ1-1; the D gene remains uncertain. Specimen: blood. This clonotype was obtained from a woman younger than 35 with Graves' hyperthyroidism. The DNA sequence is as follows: TGTGCCAGCAGCCTTATACTGACATCTGAAGCTTTCTTT. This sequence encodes CASSLILTSEAFF.